The 30 T cell receptor beta chains listed next were all sequenced from one sample in a study of long-term antiretroviral therapy in people with HIV. At survey level, the immunoSEQ assay was run in its v3.0 version. Method: immunoSEQ multiplex PCR; TCRdb's copy keeps in-frame clones and lacks some. The table has about 16,000 clones, roughly 79% seen once; the top ten hold more than 10%. Here the sequenced sample was unsorted PBMCs, taken 2.3 years after starting antiretroviral therapy. The receptors were gathered from a middle-aged woman with HIV.

Here the CDR3 reads CASSLAEGTGAYNEQFF. CDR3 coding DNA: TGTGCCAGCAGCTTAGCGGAAGGGACAGGGGCCTACAATGAGCAGTTCTTC. The genes are TRBV7-9 and TRBJ2-1, with 10 bases fitting TRBD1. Germline loops: CDR1 SEHNR, CDR2 FQNEAQ (reference sequence). After removal of 0 bases from V and 2 bases from J, the junction contained 4 bases not matched to a gene. This CDR3 is 17 amino acids long.

The genes are TRBV6-5 and TRBJ1-3; D unclear. The CDR3 runs to 15 residues. Trimming took off 7 bases at V and 0 bases at J, with 13 bases between the two ends. The germline V gene has CDR1 MNHEY and CDR2 SVGAGI. The chain's CDR3 is CASMPSEISGNTIYF. Written as DNA, the CDR3 is TGTGCCAGCATGCCTTCAGAGATCTCTGGAAACACCATATATTTT.

This CDR3 is CASSLDFGGGLETQYF. CDR3 sequence (DNA): TGTGCCAGCAGCTTAGACTTTGGCGGGGGGTTAGAGACCCAGTACTTC. V and J are TRBV11-2 and TRBJ2-5, with 8 bases aligning to TRBD2. After removal of 0 bases from V and 4 bases from J, the junction contained 7 bases not matched to a gene. Germline V gives CDR1 SGHAT, CDR2 FQNNGV. The CDR3 spans 16 residues.

This clone came up a few times. The rearrangement joins TRBV4-1 to TRBJ1-2, with 7 bases fitting TRBD1. The CDR3 totals 15 residues. V shed 0 bases and J 6 bases; nucleotides not matched to a gene: 7. Looked up from germline, CDR1 is MGHRA and CDR2 is YSYEKL. The CDR3 reads CASSQDPGRGNGYTF. In DNA, the CDR3 is TGCGCCAGCAGCCAAGATCCGGGCAGGGGGAATGGCTACACCTTC.

In its sample, this clone was seen a few times. This chain connects TRBV30 to TRBJ1-1; unclear D gene. Between the trimmed V and J ends, which lost 2 bases and 0 bases, there was a span of 19 bases. CDR3 length equals 17 residues. CDR1 and CDR2 from the germline V gene are GTSNPN and SVGIG (reference sequence). Written as DNA, the CDR3 is TGTGCCTGGAGTTGGATAAGAATGGGGAACATGAACACTGAAGCTTTCTTT. Translated: CAWSWIRMGNMNTEAFF.

The V and J genes are TRBV30 and TRBJ1-1; maybe TRBD1 (5 bases). The length of the CDR3 is 12 residues. Between the trimmed V and J ends, which lost 4 bases and 5 bases, there was a span of 11 bases. Looked up from germline, CDR1 is GTSNPN and CDR2 is SVGIG (reference sequence). DNA for the CDR3: TGTGCCTGGAATCCGGGGGGGACTGAAGCTTTCTTT. It encodes CAWNPGGTEAFF.

This clone appeared once. V gene TRBV9 combines with J gene TRBJ2-2; TRBD1 matches 8 bases. Germline loops: CDR1 SGDLS, CDR2 YYNGEE. V trimming: 7 bases; J trimming: 2 bases; junction bases outside the gene matches: 13. The CDR3 spans 17 residues. In DNA, the CDR3 is TGTGCCAGCGCACATACACCAGGGGGCCCTAACACCGGGGAGCTGTTTTTT. Its translation is CASAHTPGGPNTGELFF.

The genes are TRBV29-1 and TRBJ2-1, with D perhaps being TRBD1 or TRBD2 (5 bases each). CDR3 length: 15 amino acids. V gave up 4 bases and J gave up 0 bases, with 13 bases separating them. The germline V gene encodes CDR1 SQVTM and CDR2 ANQGSEA. The DNA for the CDR3 is TGCAGCGTTGCGGCTCTCGGGGCCTCCTACAATGAGCAGTTCTTC. Amino acid sequence: CSVAALGASYNEQFF.

This rearrangement joins TRBV29-1 to TRBJ2-2; 7 bases line up with TRBD1. V lost 6 bases to trimming and J lost 0 bases; unmatched junction nucleotides: 7. Per germline, CDR1 SQVTM and CDR2 ANQGSEA. CDR3 length: 15 residues. The CDR3 here is CSVNRGGTNTGELFF. CDR3 nucleotide sequence: TGCAGCGTCAACAGGGGCGGCACGAACACCGGGGAGCTGTTTTTT.

V and J are TRBV7-2 and TRBJ1-1; D is unclear. Trimming shortened V by 2 bases and J by 8 bases, and 12 bases separated the two germline ends. From germline, CDR1 is SGHTA and CDR2 FQGNSA. The CDR3 is 13 residues long. CDR3 nucleotides: TGTGCCAGCAGCTTAAGAGGGAGGATCGAAGCTTTCTTT. This sequence encodes CASSLRGRIEAFF.

The chain joins TRBV7-8 to TRBJ2-7; 7 positions match TRBD2. The CDR3 has 12 amino acids. Germline V gene lookup returns CDR1 SGHVS and CDR2 FQNEAQ. J was trimmed by 5 bases and V by 5 bases; bases with no gene match: 3. Here the CDR3 reads CASSRLADEQYF. The DNA of the CDR3 is TGTGCCAGCAGCCGCCTAGCGGACGAGCAGTACTTC.

The V gene is TRBV4-2, the J gene TRBJ2-1; maybe TRBD2 (5 bases). Trimming cost V 5 bases and J 7 bases, with 6 bases left between them. The germline gives CDR1 LGHNA, CDR2 YNFKEQ. The CDR3 loop spans 11 amino acids. The CDR3 reads CASSTGNEQFF. CDR3 coding DNA: TGTGCCAGCAGCACGGGGAATGAGCAGTTCTTC.

This chain uses TRBV7-9 with TRBJ1-1; D gene ambiguous. The germline V and J ends were trimmed by 3 bases and 1 base, with 6 bases remaining between them. The CDR3 is made up of 13 amino acids. The germline gives CDR1 SEHNR, CDR2 FQNEAQ (reference sequence). The CDR3 sequence: CASSFVGNTEAFF. Written as DNA, the CDR3 is TGTGCCAGCAGCTTTGTCGGGAACACTGAAGCTTTCTTT.

The V and J genes are TRBV5-4 and TRBJ2-3; D is possibly TRBD1 (6 bases). This CDR3 contains 14 residues. CDR1 is SGHNT, CDR2 YYREEE, per germline (reference sequence). Trimming cost V 2 bases and J 5 bases, with 12 bases left between them. CDR3 DNA sequence: TGTGCCAGCAGCTTAAAACTAGGGGGAGATACGCAGTATTTT. It codes for CASSLKLGGDTQYF.

The chain carries TRBV7-8 and TRBJ2-7; D is possibly TRBD1 or TRBD2 (5 bases each). The CDR3 runs to 13 residues. V dropped 0 bases and J dropped 2 bases, with 5 bases sitting between them. Germline V gene data show CDR1 as SGHVS and CDR2 as FQNEAQ. The CDR3 DNA is TGTGCCAGCAGCTTAGCGGGGGCCTACGAGCAGTACTTC. Protein: CASSLAGAYEQYF. Supplemented by reference TRBV7-8 and TRBJ2-7, the full variable domain reads GAGVSQSPRYKVAKRGQDVALRCDPISGHVSLFWYQQALGQGPEFLTYFQNEAQLDKSGLPSDRFFAERPEGSVSTLKIQRTQQEDSAVYLCASSLAGAYEQYFGPGTRLTVT.

The CDR3 DNA sequence: TGCGCCAGCAGTGAGGGACAGGGAGATACCTACGAGCAGTACTTC. Translated: CASSEGQGDTYEQYF. The chain is built from TRBV10-2 and TRBJ2-7; 8 bases are shared with TRBD1. J gave up 2 bases and V 2 bases, and 5 bases lay outside the gene matches. CDR1 and CDR2 from the germline V gene are WSHSY and SAAADI. This CDR3 spans 15 amino acids.

This chain joins TRBV6-6 and TRBJ1-5; no definite D call. The V end was cut by 6 bases, the J end by 1 base, with 4 bases between. Germline assignment: CDR1 MNHNY and CDR2 SVGAGI (reference sequence). The CDR3 has 12 amino acids. Written as DNA, the CDR3 is TGTGCCAGCAGACAGAGCAATCAGCCCCAGCATTTT. Its protein product is CASRQSNQPQHF.

This clone was counted between two and nine times. This chain links TRBV5-4 with TRBJ2-7; D is unclear. The germline CDR1 and CDR2 sequences are SGHNT and YYREEE (reference sequence). V was trimmed by 4 bases and J by 7 bases, leaving 9 bases between them. The CDR3 contains 11 residues. CDR3 in DNA: TGTGCCAGCAGCGCCCGCGGAGAGCAGTACTTC. Translated, it gives CASSARGEQYF.

The J gene is TRBJ2-3, the V gene TRBV5-1; D gene ambiguous. This CDR3 spans 14 amino acids. Germline CDR1 SGHRS, CDR2 YFSETQ. The V end lost 6 bases, the J end lost 2 bases, and 13 bases lay between the germline ends. In DNA, the CDR3 is TGCGCCAGCAAGTTCGGTAGCTCCACAGATACGCAGTATTTT. Its translation is CASKFGSSTDTQYF.

CDR3 sequence reads: CASSSGTSYQETQYF. CDR3 sequence (DNA): TGTGCCAGCAGCTCCGGGACTTCGTACCAAGAGACCCAGTACTTC. This rearrangement joins TRBV5-4 to TRBJ2-5; TRBD2 is a possible D gene (6 bases). The CDR3 spans 15 residues. Deletions cut 3 bases from V and 0 bases from J, with 12 bases between. Germline V lookup: CDR1 SGHNT, CDR2 YYREEE (reference sequence).

The rearrangement links TRBV6-5 to TRBJ1-1; D uncertain. Germline-derived CDR1 and CDR2 are MNHEY and SVGAGI. Trimming took 8 bases from V and 3 from J, leaving 4 bases between them. The CDR3 consists of 10 residues. The CDR3 region is CASRDTEAFF. In DNA form, the CDR3 reads TGTGCCAGCCGCGACACTGAAGCTTTCTTT.

This clone was detected a few times. The J gene is TRBJ2-5, the V gene TRBV7-6, with D possibly TRBD2 on 5 matching bases. V was pared by 9 bases and J by 5 bases, with 19 bases between. Germline V CDR1 and CDR2: SGHVS, FNYEAQ. There are 14 residues in the CDR3. CDR3 residues: CASRTRPGRETQYF. The CDR3 nucleotides read TGTGCCAGTAGGACTCGACCCGGAAGGGAGACCCAGTACTTC.

The chain joins TRBV19 to TRBJ1-5, with D unresolved. The V end was cut by 2 bases, the J end by 5 bases, with 13 bases between. Germline-derived CDR1 and CDR2 are LNHDA and SQIVND (reference sequence). The length of the CDR3 is 15 residues. CDR3 residues: CASSIRIEGYQPQHF. For the CDR3, the DNA is TGTGCCAGTAGTATAAGGATAGAAGGCTATCAGCCCCAGCATTTT.

The chain has TRBV7-1 and TRBJ2-5, with 13 nucleotides matching TRBD2. TRBV7-1 is known as an ORF, though its function is uncertain. V trimming: 4 bases; J trimming: 5 bases; junction bases outside the gene matches: 10. This CDR3 contains 17 residues. CDR3 nucleotide sequence: TGTGCCAGCAGCTTAGGGTTACTAGCGGGGGGGAGTGAGACCCAGTACTTC. This codes for CASSLGLLAGGSETQYF.

The J gene is TRBJ2-1, the V gene TRBV5-4; 8 bases match TRBD1. The V segment lost 4 bases and the J segment 4 bases; nucleotides outside the gene matches: 7. Looked up from germline, CDR1 is SGHNT and CDR2 is YYREEE (reference sequence). This CDR3 spans 15 amino acids. The CDR3 here is CASSPRTGSYNEQFF. CDR3 coding DNA: TGTGCCAGCAGCCCGCGGACAGGGTCGTACAATGAGCAGTTCTTC.

CDR3 nucleotides: TGTGCCAGCTTAACAGGCTCCGGCTCCTATAATTCACCCCTCCACTTT. It is translated as CASLTGSGSYNSPLHF. V gene TRBV2 combines with J gene TRBJ1-6, with a tentative D call TRBD1 (5 bases). Germline V gives CDR1 SNHLY, CDR2 FYNNEI. V was cut by 8 bases and J by 0 bases, with 14 bases left in between. The CDR3 runs 16 residues.

This clone was seen a few times. V gene TRBV19 combines with J gene TRBJ2-5, with D unclear. The CDR3 spans 13 residues. Looked up from germline, CDR1 is LNHDA and CDR2 is SQIVND (reference sequence). Deletions cut 6 bases from V and 5 bases from J, with 13 bases between. CDR3 bases: TGTGCCAGTAGCCCCGCTGGGTGGGAGACCCAGTACTTC. Encoded protein: CASSPAGWETQYF.

The chain employs TRBV7-9 and TRBJ2-1; 9 nucleotides align to TRBD2. Per germline, CDR1 SEHNR and CDR2 FQNEAQ (reference sequence). The CDR3 extends over 15 amino acids. The ends lost 5 bases at V and 4 bases at J; junction bases unmatched: 6. CDR3 bases: TGTGCCAGCAGCCGTCTAGCGGGACCTTACAATGAGCAGTTCTTC. The encoded protein is CASSRLAGPYNEQFF.

The chain combines TRBV27 with TRBJ2-1; possibly TRBD2 for D (6 bases). Germline CDR1 is MNHEY and CDR2 is SMNVEV (reference sequence). Trimming removed 5 bases at V and 8 bases at J, with 19 bases between. The CDR3 is made up of 15 amino acids. CDR3 bases: TGTGCCAGCAGTGCCCTAGCGATAGGGCTCGATGAGCAGTTCTTC. Translated: CASSALAIGLDEQFF.

The chain joins TRBV7-6 to TRBJ2-3; D is unclear. The CDR3 consists of 14 residues. CDR1 is SGHVS, CDR2 FNYEAQ, per germline. V was trimmed by 5 bases and J by 2 bases, leaving 11 bases between them. The DNA of the CDR3 is TGTGCCAGCAGCCAGGTTGGAGACACAGATACGCAGTATTTT. Amino acid sequence: CASSQVGDTDTQYF.